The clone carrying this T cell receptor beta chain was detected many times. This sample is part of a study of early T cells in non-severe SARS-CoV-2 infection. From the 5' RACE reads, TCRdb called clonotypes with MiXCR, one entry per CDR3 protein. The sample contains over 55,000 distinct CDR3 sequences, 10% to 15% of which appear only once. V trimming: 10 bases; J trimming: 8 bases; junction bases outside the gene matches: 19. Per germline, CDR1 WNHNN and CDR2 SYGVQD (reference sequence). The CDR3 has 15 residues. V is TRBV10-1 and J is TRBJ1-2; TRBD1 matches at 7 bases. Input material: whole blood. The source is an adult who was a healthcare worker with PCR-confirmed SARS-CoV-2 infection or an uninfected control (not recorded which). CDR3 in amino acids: CATPNPTGLRRGYTF. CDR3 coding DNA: TGCGCCACTCCTAACCCGACAGGGTTGAGGAGGGGCTACACCTTC.